This TCR beta chain was sequenced during a study of T cell responses to AZD1222 COVID-19 vaccine. Overall study results and limits: A mostly white British donor set with more females was recruited, and clonal diversity was possibly underestimated. Vaccine-associated CD4 TCRs spanned spike, dominant at 160-218 and 743-854.

Concerning this clone: Its matching antigen is unknown.

Sequencing was performed with immunoSEQ multiplex PCR; in TCRdb, only in-frame clones are kept and a portion is missing. The sample includes fewer than 110,000 clones, under 95% of them seen just once. The V end lost 2 bases, the J end lost 11 bases, and 14 bases lay between the germline ends. The CDR3 consists of 13 residues. Germline CDR1 reads SGHNT; CDR2 reads YYREEE (reference sequence). The receptor comes from an adult in good health. The chain joins TRBV5-4 to TRBJ1-5; no clear D. The sequencing here drew on peripheral blood, taken on day 0 of AZD1222 vaccination. Here the CDR3 reads CASSFGLFSAQHF. Here the CDR3 DNA reads TGTGCCAGCAGCTTTGGGTTATTTTCGGCCCAGCATTTT.